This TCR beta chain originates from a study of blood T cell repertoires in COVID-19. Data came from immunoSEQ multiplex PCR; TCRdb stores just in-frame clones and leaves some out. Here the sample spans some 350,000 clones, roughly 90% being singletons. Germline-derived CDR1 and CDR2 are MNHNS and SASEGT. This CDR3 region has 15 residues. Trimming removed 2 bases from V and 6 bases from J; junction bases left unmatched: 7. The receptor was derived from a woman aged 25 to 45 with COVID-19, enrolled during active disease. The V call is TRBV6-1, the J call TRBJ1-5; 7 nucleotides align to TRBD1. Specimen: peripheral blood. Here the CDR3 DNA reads TGTGCCAGCAGTGAAAATTGGACAGGCTCTCAGCCCCAGCATTTT. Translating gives CASSENWTGSQPQHF.